These T cell receptor beta chains were read from a single sample in a study of blood T cell repertoires in COVID-19. TCRdb's table, derived via immunoSEQ multiplex PCR, lists solely in-frame clones and lacks some. The sample carries 55,000 to 85,000 clones, roughly 85% recorded once. The sequencing sample was made of peripheral blood. These receptors all come from a man aged 55 to 70 with active or convalescent COVID-19. CDR3s include the opening cysteine and the closing phenylalanine or tryptophan. Each record gives: J gene, clone size, V gene, CDR3 protein. Only part of the rows carry a size: once, few, many, or a class if the clone is expanded.

J gene: TRBJ1-6
clone size: .
V gene: TRBV19
CDR3 protein: CASSLGHLYNSPLHF

J gene: TRBJ1-2
clone size: .
V gene: TRBV7-2
CDR3 protein: CASSLGRTYYGYTF

J gene: TRBJ1-5
clone size: .
V gene: TRBV29-1
CDR3 protein: CSVGGGNNQPQHF

J gene: TRBJ2-3
clone size: few
V gene: TRBV4-2
CDR3 protein: CASSQDSAGVQYF

J gene: TRBJ2-2
clone size: .
V gene: TRBV7-3
CDR3 protein: CASSSTAANTGELFF

J gene: TRBJ1-5
clone size: .
V gene: TRBV4-1
CDR3 protein: CASSQGDRLNQPQHF

J gene: TRBJ1-2
clone size: .
V gene: TRBV5-1
CDR3 protein: CASSPGQAYGYTF

J gene: TRBJ2-1
clone size: .
V gene: TRBV10-3
CDR3 protein: CAISDKNGGEGDNEQFF

J gene: TRBJ2-5
clone size: .
V gene: TRBV29-1
CDR3 protein: CSGLGGLETQYF

J gene: TRBJ1-4
clone size: .
V gene: TRBV18
CDR3 protein: CASSSRDSRSTREKLFF

J gene: TRBJ2-5
clone size: .
V gene: TRBV13
CDR3 protein: CASSWTSGGETQYF

J gene: TRBJ2-4
clone size: once
V gene: TRBV30
CDR3 protein: CAWSGGADLAKNIQYF

J gene: TRBJ2-5
clone size: .
V gene: TRBV28
CDR3 protein: CASSFSAQETQYF

J gene: TRBJ1-2
clone size: few
V gene: TRBV7-2
CDR3 protein: CASSTGQVGSDGYTF

J gene: TRBJ1-1
clone size: once
V gene: TRBV7-2
CDR3 protein: CASSLEREAEAFF

J gene: TRBJ2-1
clone size: .
V gene: TRBV5-4
CDR3 protein: CASSLTETGRYNEQFF

J gene: TRBJ2-2
clone size: .
V gene: TRBV6-5
CDR3 protein: CASSYRETGELFF

J gene: TRBJ2-2
clone size: .
V gene: TRBV29-1
CDR3 protein: CSVGHTNTGELFF

J gene: TRBJ2-7
clone size: .
V gene: TRBV7-6
CDR3 protein: CASSLGTSGGYEQYF

J gene: TRBJ2-3
clone size: .
V gene: TRBV11-2
CDR3 protein: CASSLNMDTQYF

J gene: TRBJ2-2
clone size: .
V gene: TRBV5-1
CDR3 protein: CASSNGQTHTGELFF

J gene: TRBJ1-2
clone size: .
V gene: TRBV28
CDR3 protein: CASSLRRNYGYTF

J gene: TRBJ2-5
clone size: .
V gene: TRBV19
CDR3 protein: CASSIVRAETQYF

J gene: TRBJ1-1
clone size: .
V gene: TRBV3-1/TRBV3-2
CDR3 protein: CASSLLPGVNTEAFF

J gene: TRBJ2-5
clone size: .
V gene: TRBV5-1
CDR3 protein: CASSLYFQETQYF

J gene: TRBJ2-7
clone size: few
V gene: TRBV28
CDR3 protein: CASNSGVLYEQYF

J gene: TRBJ2-3
clone size: .
V gene: TRBV9
CDR3 protein: CASSVIAGTTDTQYF

J gene: TRBJ1-6
clone size: .
V gene: TRBV3-1/TRBV3-2
CDR3 protein: CASSQSLRSPLHF

J gene: TRBJ1-1
clone size: .
V gene: TRBV5-1
CDR3 protein: CASSRTGVNTEAFF

J gene: TRBJ2-4
clone size: .
V gene: TRBV5-1
CDR3 protein: CASSPRDTGFGIQYF

J gene: TRBJ1-3
clone size: .
V gene: TRBV11-2
CDR3 protein: CASSLEANRNTIYF

J gene: TRBJ1-4
clone size: few
V gene: TRBV18
CDR3 protein: CASSLIQGPNEKLFF

J gene: TRBJ1-1
clone size: few
V gene: TRBV28
CDR3 protein: CASSLFGQGAFDTEAFF

J gene: TRBJ2-1
clone size: .
V gene: TRBV2
CDR3 protein: CASMSAGGLNEQFF

J gene: TRBJ2-3
clone size: .
V gene: TRBV7-2
CDR3 protein: CASSSGLSTDTQYF

J gene: TRBJ2-1
clone size: .
V gene: TRBV7-2
CDR3 protein: CASSLARSIPYNEQFF

J gene: TRBJ1-2
clone size: many
V gene: TRBV28
CDR3 protein: CASRAPARDGYTF

J gene: TRBJ2-7
clone size: .
V gene: TRBV29-1
CDR3 protein: CSVEDLGQSYEQYF

J gene: TRBJ2-7
clone size: .
V gene: TRBV3-1/TRBV3-2
CDR3 protein: CASSPTSLGEQYF

J gene: TRBJ2-1
clone size: once
V gene: TRBV5-1
CDR3 protein: CASSFGTASYNEQFF

J gene: TRBJ2-1
clone size: .
V gene: TRBV3-1/TRBV3-2
CDR3 protein: CASSQLAGRYEQFF

J gene: TRBJ2-1
clone size: few
V gene: TRBV5-1
CDR3 protein: CASSGGTGYNEQFF

J gene: TRBJ1-1
clone size: .
V gene: TRBV9
CDR3 protein: CASSVSADTEAFF

J gene: TRBJ2-7
clone size: .
V gene: TRBV3-1/TRBV3-2
CDR3 protein: CASSRVGGQRDYEQYF

J gene: TRBJ2-7
clone size: .
V gene: TRBV5-6
CDR3 protein: CASSWGPSGGHWYEQYF

J gene: TRBJ2-7
clone size: .
V gene: TRBV6-2/TRBV6-3
CDR3 protein: CASSPSGRQLGYF

J gene: TRBJ2-5
clone size: .
V gene: TRBV5-6
CDR3 protein: CASSFLQVGGSETQYF

J gene: TRBJ1-2
clone size: .
V gene: TRBV5-1
CDR3 protein: CASSFDRAYGYTF

J gene: TRBJ1-6
clone size: .
V gene: TRBV4-3
CDR3 protein: CASSQDADSHNSPLHF

J gene: TRBJ2-1
clone size: .
V gene: TRBV7-2
CDR3 protein: CASRALRDYNEQFF

J gene: TRBJ1-5
clone size: .
V gene: TRBV20-1
CDR3 protein: CSASYNRDQPQHF

J gene: TRBJ1-6
clone size: .
V gene: TRBV4-1
CDR3 protein: CASSSWRANSPLHF

J gene: TRBJ2-3
clone size: once
V gene: TRBV7-2
CDR3 protein: CASSLTSGGGTDTQYF